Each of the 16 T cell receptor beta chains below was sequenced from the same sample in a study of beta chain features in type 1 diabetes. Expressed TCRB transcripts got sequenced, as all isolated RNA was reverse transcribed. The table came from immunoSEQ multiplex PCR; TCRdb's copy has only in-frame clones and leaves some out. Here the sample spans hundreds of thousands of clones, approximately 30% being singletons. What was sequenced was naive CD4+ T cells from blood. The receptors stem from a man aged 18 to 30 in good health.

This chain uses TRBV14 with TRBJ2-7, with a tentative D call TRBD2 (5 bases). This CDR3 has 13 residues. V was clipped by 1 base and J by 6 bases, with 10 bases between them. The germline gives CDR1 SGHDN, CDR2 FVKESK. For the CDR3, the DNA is TGTGCCAGCAGCCAAGCGGCTGGAGGCGAGCAGTACTTC. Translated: CASSQAAGGEQYF.

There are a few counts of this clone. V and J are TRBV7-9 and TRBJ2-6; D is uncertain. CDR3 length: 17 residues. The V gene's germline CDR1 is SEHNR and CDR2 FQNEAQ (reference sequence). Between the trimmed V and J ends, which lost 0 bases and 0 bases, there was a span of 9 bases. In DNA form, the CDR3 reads TGTGCCAGCAGCTTAGCGTCCCGTATCTCTGGGGCCAACGTCCTGACTTTC. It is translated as CASSLASRISGANVLTF.

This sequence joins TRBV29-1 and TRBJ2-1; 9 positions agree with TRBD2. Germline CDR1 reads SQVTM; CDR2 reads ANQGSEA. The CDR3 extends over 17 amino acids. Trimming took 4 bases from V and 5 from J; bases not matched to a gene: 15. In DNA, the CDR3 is TGCAGCGTTGTTGGTTACTTTGTAGCGGGAGCCCACAATGAGCAGTTCTTC. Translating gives CSVVGYFVAGAHNEQFF.

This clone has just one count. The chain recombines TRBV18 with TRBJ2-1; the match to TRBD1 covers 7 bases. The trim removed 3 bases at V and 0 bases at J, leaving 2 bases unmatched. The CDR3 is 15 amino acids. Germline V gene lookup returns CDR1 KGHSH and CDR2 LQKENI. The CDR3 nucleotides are TGTGCCAGCTCACCCCGGGACAGCTCCTACAATGAGCAGTTCTTC. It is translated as CASSPRDSSYNEQFF. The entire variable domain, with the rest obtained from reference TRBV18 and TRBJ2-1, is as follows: NAGVMQNPRHLVRRRGQEARLRCSPMKGHSHVYWYRQLPEEGLKFMVYLQKENIIDESGMPKERFSAEFPKEGPSILRIQQVVRGDSAAYFCASSPRDSSYNEQFFGPGTRLTVL.

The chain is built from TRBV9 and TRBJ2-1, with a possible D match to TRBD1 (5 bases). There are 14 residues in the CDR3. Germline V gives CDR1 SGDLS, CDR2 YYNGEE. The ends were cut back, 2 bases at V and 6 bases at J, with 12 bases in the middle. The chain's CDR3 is CASSVQGSGNEQFF. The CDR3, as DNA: TGTGCCAGCAGCGTCCAGGGTTCTGGCAATGAGCAGTTCTTC.

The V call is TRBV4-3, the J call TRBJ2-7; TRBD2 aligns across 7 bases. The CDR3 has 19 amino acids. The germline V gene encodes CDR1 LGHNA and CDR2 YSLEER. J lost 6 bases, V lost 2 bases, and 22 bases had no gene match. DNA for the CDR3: TGCGCCAGCAGCCAAACTCTATCGGGGAGGGCCGTTTGGGGCTCCGAGCAGTACTTC. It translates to CASSQTLSGRAVWGSEQYF.

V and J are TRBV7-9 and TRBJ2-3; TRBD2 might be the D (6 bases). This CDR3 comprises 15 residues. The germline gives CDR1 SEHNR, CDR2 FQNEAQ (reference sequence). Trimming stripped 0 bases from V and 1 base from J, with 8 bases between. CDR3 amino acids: CASSLARGGTDTQYF. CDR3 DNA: TGTGCCAGCAGCTTAGCTCGCGGGGGCACAGATACGCAGTATTTT.

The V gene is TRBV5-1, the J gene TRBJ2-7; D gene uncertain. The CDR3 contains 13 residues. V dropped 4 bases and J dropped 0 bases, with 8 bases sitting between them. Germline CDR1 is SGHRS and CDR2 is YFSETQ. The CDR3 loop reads CASSQPHSYEQYF. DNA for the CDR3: TGCGCCAGCAGCCAACCACACTCCTACGAGCAGTACTTC.

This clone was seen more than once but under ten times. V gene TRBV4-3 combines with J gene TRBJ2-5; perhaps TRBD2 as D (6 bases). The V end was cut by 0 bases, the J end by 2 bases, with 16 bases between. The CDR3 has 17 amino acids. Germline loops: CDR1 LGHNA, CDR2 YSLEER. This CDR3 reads CASSQDRNSGKQETQYF. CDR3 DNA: TGCGCCAGCAGCCAAGATCGAAATAGCGGAAAACAAGAGACCCAGTACTTC.

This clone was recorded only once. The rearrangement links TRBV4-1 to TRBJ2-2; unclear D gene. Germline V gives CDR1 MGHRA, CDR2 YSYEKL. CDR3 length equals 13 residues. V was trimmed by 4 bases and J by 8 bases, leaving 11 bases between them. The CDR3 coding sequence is TGCGCCAGCAGCCTCGGAGCTTCTGGGGAGCTGTTTTTT. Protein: CASSLGASGELFF.

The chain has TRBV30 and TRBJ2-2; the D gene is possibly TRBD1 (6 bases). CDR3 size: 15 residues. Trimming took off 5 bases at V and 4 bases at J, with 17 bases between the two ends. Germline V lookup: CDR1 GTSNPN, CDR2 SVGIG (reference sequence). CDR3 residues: CAWDLDRPATGELFF. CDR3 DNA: TGTGCCTGGGATTTAGACAGGCCGGCCACCGGGGAGCTGTTTTTT.

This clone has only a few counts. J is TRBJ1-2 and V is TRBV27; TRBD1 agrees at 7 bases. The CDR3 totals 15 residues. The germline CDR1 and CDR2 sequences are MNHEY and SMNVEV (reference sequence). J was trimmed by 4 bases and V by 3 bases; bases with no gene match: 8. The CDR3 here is CASSLRGGRGYGYTF. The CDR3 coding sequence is TGTGCCAGCAGTTTGAGAGGGGGCAGGGGCTATGGCTACACCTTC.

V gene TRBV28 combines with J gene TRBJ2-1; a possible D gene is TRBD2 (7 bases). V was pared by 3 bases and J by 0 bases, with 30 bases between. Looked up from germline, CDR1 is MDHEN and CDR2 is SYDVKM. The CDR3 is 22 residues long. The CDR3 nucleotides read TGTGCCAGCAGTTTCCTTTCGCATGCGGGGGCCGGTCAGTTAGGCTCCTACAATGAGCAGTTCTTC. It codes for CASSFLSHAGAGQLGSYNEQFF.

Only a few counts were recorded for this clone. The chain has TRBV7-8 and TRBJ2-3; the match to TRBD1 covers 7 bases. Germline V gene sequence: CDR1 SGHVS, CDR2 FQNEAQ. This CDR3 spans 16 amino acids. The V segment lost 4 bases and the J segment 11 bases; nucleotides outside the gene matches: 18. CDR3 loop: CASSSSSGQTTIGQYF. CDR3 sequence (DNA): TGTGCCAGCAGCTCCTCCTCGGGACAGACAACAATCGGGCAGTATTTT.

In DNA, the CDR3 is TGTGCCAGCAGACCTACTAGCGGGAGTACTTACGAGCAGTACTTC. Translating gives CASRPTSGSTYEQYF. This chain joins TRBV6-5 and TRBJ2-7; 11 bases agree with TRBD2. J lost 4 bases, V lost 6 bases, and 8 bases had no gene match. This CDR3 is built from 15 residues. Germline V gene sequence: CDR1 MNHEY, CDR2 SVGAGI.

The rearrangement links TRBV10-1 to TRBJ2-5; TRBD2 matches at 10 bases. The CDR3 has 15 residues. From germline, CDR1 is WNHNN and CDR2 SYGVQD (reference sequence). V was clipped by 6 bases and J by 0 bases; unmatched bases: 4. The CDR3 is CASRPGLADQETQYF. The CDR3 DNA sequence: TGCGCCAGCAGGCCCGGACTAGCGGACCAAGAGACCCAGTACTTC.